One sample yielded the 4 T cell receptor beta chains listed below, sequenced in a study of blood T cell repertoires in COVID-19. Sequenced by immunoSEQ multiplex PCR; TCRdb stores in-frame clones only, minus some. The table includes around 47,000 clones, over 85% detected once. Sequencing input: peripheral blood. These receptors all stem from an older man with active or convalescent COVID-19.

This sequence joins TRBV5-1 and TRBJ2-7; 7 nucleotides match TRBD2. Germline CDR1 and CDR2: SGHRS and YFSETQ. V gave up 0 bases and J gave up 6 bases; unmatched junction bases: 9. The CDR3 loop spans 15 amino acids. The CDR3, as DNA: TGCGCCAGCAGCTTGGCCCCGGGGGAGGGCCCCGAGCAGTACTTC. Encoded protein: CASSLAPGEGPEQYF.

The chain uses TRBV19 and TRBJ2-3; D is undetermined. With 6 bases removed from V and 0 bases from J, the gap between germline ends came to 13 bases. This CDR3 has 15 amino acids. Germline assignment: CDR1 LNHDA and CDR2 SQIVND (reference sequence). This CDR3 reads CASRPTVASTDTQYF. The CDR3, as DNA: TGTGCCAGTAGACCAACGGTCGCTAGCACAGATACGCAGTATTTT. Drawing the rest from reference TRBV19 and TRBJ2-3, the complete variable domain is DGGITQSPKYLFRKEGQNVTLSCEQNLNHDAMYWYRQDPGQGLRLIYYSQIVNDFQKGDIAEGYSVSREKKESFPLTVTSAQKNPTAFYLCASRPTVASTDTQYFGPGTRLTVL.

The chain links TRBV19 to TRBJ1-1; D ambiguous. The CDR3 length is 14 residues. Trimming removed 1 base from V and 4 bases from J, with 10 bases in between. In germline, CDR1 is LNHDA, CDR2 SQIVND (reference sequence). CDR3 sequence (DNA): TGTGCCAGTAGTATAGCCGGGAACCCCACTGAAGCTTTCTTT. Translation: CASSIAGNPTEAFF.

This clone came up once. The CDR3 is CASSLRGRVGLTNEQFF. The CDR3 DNA follows: TGTGCCAGCAGCTTGAGGGGGCGGGTCGGCCTCACCAATGAGCAGTTCTTC. The chain carries TRBV7-2 and TRBJ2-1, with 7 bases lining up with TRBD1. CDR1 and CDR2 from the germline V gene are SGHTA and FQGNSA. The CDR3 loop spans 17 amino acids. The junction had 14 bases not matched to a gene; V was cut back by 3 bases and J by 6 bases.